Presented here are 9 T cell receptor beta chains from one specimen sequenced in a study of T cell clones after liver transplantation. TCRdb keeps only in-frame clones here, not all; method: immunoSEQ multiplex PCR. The table lists tens of thousands of clones, more than 75% of them singletons, with approximately 2.6% in the top ten. Source: CD4+ T cells from blood, taken before liver transplant. These receptors all come from a human donor who received a liver transplant.

The chain has TRBV7-2 and TRBJ2-7; 8 nucleotides line up with TRBD1. This CDR3 contains 13 residues. Germline loops: CDR1 SGHTA, CDR2 FQGNSA. The trim removed 3 bases at V and 3 bases at J, leaving 1 base unmatched. The CDR3 loop reads CASSFGQGYEQYF. The CDR3 coding sequence is TGTGCCAGCAGCTTCGGACAGGGCTACGAGCAGTACTTC.

This clone was seen a single time. CDR3: CASSQAPFLTANYGYTF. The CDR3 DNA reads TGCGCCAGCAGCCAAGCCCCGTTCCTGACAGCTAACTATGGCTACACCTTC. J is TRBJ1-2 and V is TRBV4-1; a possible D gene is TRBD1 (5 bases). Trimming pared 1 base from V and 0 bases from J, leaving 15 bases between. The germline V gene encodes CDR1 MGHRA and CDR2 YSYEKL. The CDR3 spans 17 residues.

This clone was found a few times. The chain recombines TRBV7-9 with TRBJ1-1, with a weak D call TRBD1 (6 bases). Trimming took off 1 base at V and 7 bases at J, with 13 bases between the two ends. The CDR3 runs 14 residues. Germline V gene sequence: CDR1 SEHNR, CDR2 FQNEAQ (reference sequence). The CDR3 loop is CASSLDLGAGEAFF. In DNA form, the CDR3 reads TGTGCCAGCAGCTTAGATTTGGGGGCGGGTGAAGCTTTCTTT.

The CDR3 DNA reads TGTGCCAGCAGGACTACGGGGGTATTGGAAAAACTGTTTTTT. This translates into CASRTTGVLEKLFF. This chain links TRBV28 with TRBJ1-4; a possible D gene is TRBD1 (5 bases). The CDR3 contains 14 residues. From germline, CDR1 is MDHEN and CDR2 SYDVKM. The V and J ends lost 6 bases and 8 bases respectively, with 16 bases between them.

The CDR3 bases are TGCAGTGCCAGGGAGAAAAACATTCAGTACTTC. This translates into CSAREKNIQYF. The chain links TRBV20-1 to TRBJ2-4; the D gene could be TRBD1 or TRBD2 (5 bases each). The CDR3 spans 11 residues. The germline V gene encodes CDR1 DFQATT and CDR2 SNEGSKA (reference sequence). V lost 6 bases, J lost 4 bases, and 7 bases lay in between.

The chain joins TRBV7-9 to TRBJ2-5; D may be TRBD1 or TRBD2 (6 bases each). The CDR3 runs to 14 residues. V lost 2 bases, J lost 3 bases, and 10 bases lay in between. Per the germline V gene, CDR1 is SEHNR and CDR2 is FQNEAQ (reference sequence). CDR3 in amino acids: CASSLWGAEETQYF. In nucleotides, the CDR3 is TGTGCCAGCAGCTTATGGGGGGCCGAAGAGACCCAGTACTTC.

A single count supports this clone. V usage is TRBV5-1 and J usage is TRBJ2-5; 8 bases align to TRBD1. After removal of 3 bases from V and 2 bases from J, the junction contained 6 bases not matched to a gene. Germline V CDR1 and CDR2: SGHRS, YFSETQ. The CDR3 length is 15 residues. CDR3 protein: CASSSPTGVQETQYF. The CDR3 region has the DNA TGCGCCAGCAGCTCCCCGACAGGGGTACAAGAGACCCAGTACTTC.

The chain carries TRBV6-5 and TRBJ1-3; 7 nucleotides align to TRBD1. This CDR3 is built from 14 residues. CDR1 and CDR2 from the germline V gene are MNHEY and SVGAGI. Trimming took 4 bases from V and 7 from J; bases not matched to a gene: 7. As DNA, the CDR3 is TGTGCCAGCAGTTCCGGACAGGCCCCTAACACCATATATTTT. This translates into CASSSGQAPNTIYF.

The chain uses TRBV9 and TRBJ2-7; 9 bases line up with TRBD1. CDR3 length equals 14 residues. The germline V gene encodes CDR1 SGDLS and CDR2 YYNGEE. V trimming: 4 bases; J trimming: 2 bases; junction bases outside the gene matches: 4. CDR3 residues: CASSPGQGAYEQYF. The CDR3 coding sequence is TGTGCCAGCAGCCCGGGACAGGGAGCCTACGAGCAGTACTTC.